The 13 T cell receptor beta chains below come from one sample, sequenced in a study of PD-1 blockade in classical Hodgkin lymphoma. Sequencing was performed with immunoSEQ multiplex PCR; in TCRdb, only in-frame clones are kept and a portion is missing. The sample has about 11,000 clones; around 75% are singletons. Relapse was seen in all patients after autologous stem cell transplantation, and brentuximab vedotin exposure was variable. Sample: peripheral blood mononuclear cells (PBMCs), taken at baseline. These receptors were collected from a human donor with classical Hodgkin lymphoma.

The chain joins TRBV20-1 to TRBJ1-2, with D unresolved. CDR3 length: 11 residues. Germline V gene sequence: CDR1 DFQATT, CDR2 SNEGSKA (reference sequence). V lost 5 bases and J 4 bases, leaving 8 bases between the germline ends. CDR3 region: CSASEAYGYTF. In DNA, the CDR3 is TGCAGTGCTTCAGAGGCCTATGGCTACACCTTC.

The count of this clone is one. One junction end disagrees with the germline gene, perhaps due to a read error. Additional DNA sequences in this sample encode the identical CDR3. The V call is TRBV7-8, the J call TRBJ2-6; the D gene is possibly TRBD2 (7 bases). The germline V gene encodes CDR1 SGHVS and CDR2 FQNEAQ. This CDR3 spans 18 amino acids. Written as DNA, the CDR3 is TGTGCCAGCAGCCCAACCTGGGGGGGGGCCGGTGGGGCCAACGTCCTGACTTTT. This encodes CASSPTWGGAGGANVLTF.

The chain links TRBV6-6 to TRBJ1-1; D perhaps matches TRBD1 (5 bases). Germline lookup yields CDR1 MNHNY and CDR2 SVGAGI (reference sequence). V was clipped by 2 bases and J by 4 bases, with 11 bases between them. CDR3 length equals 14 residues. The CDR3 protein is CASSYEGSGTEAFF. The CDR3 DNA reads as TGTGCCAGCAGTTACGAGGGGAGCGGCACTGAAGCTTTCTTT.

By sample fraction, this clone is medium-sized (0.01 to 0.1%). The chain has TRBV30 and TRBJ1-5, with D perhaps TRBD1 (5 bases). The ends were cut back, 3 bases at V and 5 bases at J, with 11 bases in the middle. The CDR3 sequence is 13 residues long. CDR1 and CDR2 from the germline V gene are GTSNPN and SVGIG (reference sequence). The CDR3 here is CAWSPDKDQPQHF. The CDR3 DNA follows: TGTGCCTGGAGCCCGGACAAGGATCAGCCCCAGCATTTT.

In this sample, this clone turned up a few times. The rearrangement links TRBV5-6 to TRBJ2-5, with a weak D call TRBD1 (6 bases). There are 15 residues in the CDR3. Germline values: CDR1 SGHDT, CDR2 YYEEEE. Trimming took 0 bases from V and 1 from J, leaving 10 bases between them. The CDR3 bases are TGTGCCAGCAGCTTGGGTTCAGGGGTCCAAGAGACCCAGTACTTC. The encoded protein is CASSLGSGVQETQYF.

The rearrangement uses TRBV4-2 and TRBJ1-6; unclear D gene. Germline CDR1 LGHNA, CDR2 YNFKEQ. The CDR3 loop spans 16 amino acids. The germline V and J ends were trimmed by 0 bases and 6 bases, with 12 bases remaining between them. The CDR3 coding sequence is TGTGCCAGCAGCCAAGATTCCGGACGGATTAATTCACCCCTCCACTTT. Protein sequence: CASSQDSGRINSPLHF.

This chain joins TRBV6-6 and TRBJ1-1, with D unclear. Trimming took off 0 bases at V and 0 bases at J, with 5 bases between the two ends. The germline gives CDR1 MNHNY, CDR2 SVGAGI (reference sequence). The CDR3 consists of 14 residues. The CDR3 here is CASSYSLMNTEAFF. The CDR3 nucleotides are TGTGCCAGCAGTTACTCCTTGATGAACACTGAAGCTTTCTTT.

Sample share makes this clone medium-sized. The J gene is TRBJ2-5, the V gene TRBV9; TRBD2 aligns across 8 bases. J lost 5 bases, V lost 1 base, and 7 bases had no gene match. Germline V gene sequence: CDR1 SGDLS, CDR2 YYNGEE. The CDR3 runs 15 residues. As DNA, the CDR3 is TGTGCCAGCAGCGTATTAAGCGGGAGTAGCGAGACCCAGTACTTC. It specifies CASSVLSGSSETQYF.

The gene calls are TRBV4-1 and TRBJ2-7; D may correspond to TRBD1 or TRBD2 (6 bases each). Between the trimmed V and J ends, which lost 0 bases and 3 bases, there was a span of 15 bases. This CDR3 region has 16 residues. The germline V gene has CDR1 MGHRA and CDR2 YSYEKL. CDR3 residues: CASSQDPRDTFYEQYF. The CDR3 DNA reads as TGCGCCAGCAGCCAAGATCCGCGGGACACCTTCTACGAGCAGTACTTC.

The gene calls are TRBV9 and TRBJ2-5, with 13 bases that match TRBD2. V lost 1 base, J lost 2 bases, and 5 bases stayed unmatched. Germline V gives CDR1 SGDLS, CDR2 YYNGEE. The CDR3 length is 17 residues. The CDR3, as DNA: TGTGCCAGCAGCGTATCAAGACTAGCGGGGGGACAAGAGACCCAGTACTTC. Protein product: CASSVSRLAGGQETQYF.

This clone came up once. The rearrangement joins TRBV7-8 to TRBJ2-5, with 12 nucleotides matching TRBD2. The CDR3 has 16 amino acids. The germline V gene has CDR1 SGHVS and CDR2 FQNEAQ. Trimming at V came to 5 bases and at J to 1 base, leaving 5 bases not matched to a gene. The CDR3 region has the DNA TGTGCCAGCAGCCTAGGACTAGCGGGGTTCCAAGAGACCCAGTACTTC. Amino acid sequence: CASSLGLAGFQETQYF.

This clone was found once. The genes are TRBV18 and TRBJ2-7; the match to TRBD2 covers 10 bases. CDR1 is KGHSH, CDR2 LQKENI, per germline. The CDR3 consists of 18 residues. Trimming took 3 bases from V and 3 from J; bases not matched to a gene: 14. CDR3: CASSPRPLGAGGYYEQYF. The CDR3 coding sequence is TGTGCCAGCTCACCCCGCCCTCTTGGAGCGGGAGGGTACTACGAGCAGTACTTC.

The CDR3: CASSIVAGGRDEQFF. In nucleotides, the CDR3 is TGCGCCAGCAGTATAGTAGCGGGAGGTAGGGATGAGCAGTTCTTC. The V call is TRBV5-1, the J call TRBJ2-1; 10 positions match TRBD2. The CDR3 is 15 residues long. V shed 5 bases, J shed 8 bases, and the junction held 10 bases outside the gene matches. Germline V gene data show CDR1 as SGHRS and CDR2 as YFSETQ.